This T cell receptor beta chain appears in the sequencing data of a study of early T cells in non-severe SARS-CoV-2 infection. Study-level information: The study sequenced bulk RNA from unsorted whole blood, with chains unpaired.

Germline CDR1 and CDR2: SGHTA and FQGNSA. CDR3 length: 13 residues. Trimming left V 1 base short and J 5 bases short, with 8 bases between. Individual cDNA molecules were tagged with unique molecular identifiers. Using its own MiXCR run on the 5' RACE reads, TCRdb lists one record per CDR3 protein. In the table there are roughly 32,000 distinct CDR3 sequences, 5.5% to 7.5% of which are singletons. At least ten counts were recorded for this clonotype. V gene TRBV7-2 combines with J gene TRBJ1-2; no definite D call. This TCR derives from an adult who was a healthcare worker with PCR-confirmed SARS-CoV-2 infection or an uninfected control (not recorded which). Sequencing used whole blood. This CDR3 reads CASSLDSFYGYTF. The CDR3 coding sequence is TGTGCCAGCAGCTTAGACAGTTTTTATGGCTACACCTTC.